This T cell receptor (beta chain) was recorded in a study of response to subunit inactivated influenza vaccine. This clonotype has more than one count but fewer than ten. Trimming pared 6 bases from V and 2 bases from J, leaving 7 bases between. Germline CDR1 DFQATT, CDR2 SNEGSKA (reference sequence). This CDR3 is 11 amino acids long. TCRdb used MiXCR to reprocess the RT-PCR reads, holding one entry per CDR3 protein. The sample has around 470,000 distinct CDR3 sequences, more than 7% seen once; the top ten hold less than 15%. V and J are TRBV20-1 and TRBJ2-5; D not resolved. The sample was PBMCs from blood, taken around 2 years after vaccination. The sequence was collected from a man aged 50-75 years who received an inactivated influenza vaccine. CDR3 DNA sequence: TGCAGTGCCTCGGAGCAAGAGACCCAGTACTTC. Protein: CSASEQETQYF.